This T cell receptor (beta chain) was identified during a study of T-cell reconstitution after alpha-beta-depleted transplantation in children. Study findings and constraints: Hyperexpanded clones declined; after one year, newly produced T cells mostly supplied diversity. Surviving recipient T cells and thymic progenitors underlay high day-60 TCRbeta diversity in some patients. Where alpha-beta T cells came from about two months after transplant was reportedly several hundred expanded graft clones.

Germline assignment: CDR1 MDHEN and CDR2 SYDVKM. The V end was cut by 3 bases, the J end by 5 bases, with 13 bases between. The CDR3 has 14 residues. This sample's TCRbeta library carried unique molecular identifier barcodes. TCRdb recomputed calls from the PCR reads with MiXCR, one row per CDR3 protein. The sample lists more than 40,000 distinct CDR3 sequences; around a tenth were seen once. This clonotype was seen many times. Its antigen is unknown. The J gene is TRBJ2-5, the V gene TRBV28; the D is unclear. Sample: PBMCs, mostly from graft donor cells, taken 60 days after TCRalphabeta/CD19-depleted stem cell transplant. The receptor comes from a male patient aged 2 to 9 who had a stem cell transplant for chronic granulomatous disease, so the T cells may come from the graft donor. This CDR3 is CASSFIRLGETQYF. For the CDR3, the DNA is TGTGCCAGCAGTTTCATCAGGCTGGGGGAGACCCAGTACTTC.